This is a list of T cell receptor beta chains from one sample in a study of OX40 agonist ivuxolimab in advanced cancers. This table comes from immunoSEQ multiplex PCR, and its TCRdb copy is limited to in-frame clones, with some not included. The data contain 30,000 to 35,000 clones, around 93% of them singletons. This sample comprised CD4+ or CD8+ T cells sorted from blood, obtained in a trial of the OX40 agonist ivuxolimab. The receptors stem from an adult with an advanced solid tumor such as melanoma, head and neck, liver or kidney cancer. CDR3s include the opening cysteine and the closing phenylalanine or tryptophan. D genes are given only for firm matches. The size of a clone is reported for some rows only, either as once, few or many, or as a class for expanded clones.

j_call d_call clone_size v_call cdr3_nt cdr3_aa
TRBJ2-5 . . TRBV30 TGTGCCTGGAAGAAAGAGACCCAGTACTTC CAWKKETQYF
TRBJ2-5 TRBD2 . TRBV7-8 TGTGCCAGCAGCTTAGCGTGGGCTAGCGGGACCCGGGAGACCCAGTACTTC CASSLAWASGTRETQYF
TRBJ2-7 . . TRBV5-8 TGTGCCAGCAGCTTCGGGCTCGTGGAGCAGTACTTC CASSFGLVEQYF
TRBJ1-4 . . TRBV7-9 TGTGCCAGCAGCTTAGATGCAGAGTTAAATGAAAAACTGTTTTTT CASSLDAELNEKLFF
TRBJ2-2 . . TRBV9 TGTGCCAGCAGCGTAGGGGGCGGGATCACCGGCGGGGAGCTGTTTTTT CASSVGGGITGGELFF
TRBJ2-1 . . TRBV27 TGTGCCAGCAGTTTATACCCGGGCCCAGATTTGGGCGGCAATGAGCAGTTCTTC CASSLYPGPDLGGNEQFF
TRBJ2-7 TRBD2 . TRBV7-8 TGTGCCAGCAGCTTTCCGACTAGCGGAGCCACCCTTCCCTACTACGAGCAGTACTTC CASSFPTSGATLPYYEQYF
TRBJ2-7 . . TRBV18 TGTGCCAGCTCACCCGATAGCTCCTACGAGCAGTACTTC CASSPDSSYEQYF
TRBJ1-1 . . TRBV5-1 TGCGCCAGCAGCCCCGACATGCGCCGAGAAGCTTTCTTT CASSPDMRREAFF
TRBJ2-5 . . TRBV10-3 TGTGCCATCAGTGAAGAGACGGGACGGCAAGAGACCCAGTACTTC CAISEETGRQETQYF
TRBJ2-7 . . TRBV4-3 TGCGCCAGCAGTCCGTATGGGGGGAGCTACGAGCAGTACTTC CASSPYGGSYEQYF
TRBJ1-1 . . TRBV19 TGTGCCAGTAGATATGTGGGGGCTGAAGCTTTCTTT CASRYVGAEAFF
TRBJ2-2 . few TRBV11-2 TGTGCCAGCAGCTTGGGGCGATACACCGGGGAGCTGTTTTTT CASSLGRYTGELFF
TRBJ2-7 . . TRBV19 TGTGCCAGTAGTATACGAGACGGGCAGTACGAGCAGTACTTC CASSIRDGQYEQYF
TRBJ2-7 . . TRBV5-6 TGTGCCAGCAGCTTCTCTTCGGGTGCTGGCGAGCAGTACTTC CASSFSSGAGEQYF
TRBJ1-2 . . TRBV28 TGTGCCAGCAGTTCGGTGGGGGTTGGCTATGGCTACACCTTC CASSSVGVGYGYTF
TRBJ2-3 . . TRBV7-3 TGTGCCAGCAGCTATGGGGCAGGGTCGACAGATACGCAGTATTTT CASSYGAGSTDTQYF
TRBJ1-5 . . TRBV5-1 TGCGCCAGCAGCTTTGAACAGGGTGGTATTCAGCCCCAGCATTTT CASSFEQGGIQPQHF
TRBJ1-5 . . TRBV7-6 TGTGCCAGCAGCTTATTAGGACAGCCCCAGCATTTT CASSLLGQPQHF
TRBJ2-3 . . TRBV27 TGTGCCAGCAGTTTATCCGTGCGGGGTAGCACAGATACGCAGTATTTT CASSLSVRGSTDTQYF
TRBJ2-1 . . TRBV4-1 TGCGCCAGCAGCCCTTTCCCGGACAGCAATGAGCAGTTCTTC CASSPFPDSNEQFF
TRBJ2-5 TRBD2 . TRBV11-3 TGTGCCAGCAGTGCGACCGGGGGGTACCAAGAGACCCAGTACTTC CASSATGGYQETQYF
TRBJ2-7 TRBD1 . TRBV29-1 TGCAGCGTGGGGACAGGGGTATCCTCCTACGAGCAGTACTTC CSVGTGVSSYEQYF
TRBJ2-3 . few TRBV6-5 TGTGCCAGCAGGGACGGGGGCGCGAGCACAGATACGCAGTATTTT CASRDGGASTDTQYF
TRBJ2-7 . . TRBV11-2 TGTGCCAGCAGGTTCAGGGGCCTCGGATACGAGCAGTACTTC CASRFRGLGYEQYF
TRBJ1-2 . . TRBV4-1 TGCGCCAGCAGCCCTACTGAGGCGGGCTACGGCTACACCTTC CASSPTEAGYGYTF
TRBJ1-2 . . TRBV4-3 TGCGCCAGCAGCCAAGCTCTAGAGTCCCCACTATTTCAGGGCTACACCTTC CASSQALESPLFQGYTF
TRBJ2-7 . once TRBV27 TGTGCCAGCAGTTTATTGGGCACCTCCTACGAGCAGTACTTC CASSLLGTSYEQYF
TRBJ1-1 . . TRBV10-3 TGTGCCATCAGGACCCCCGGCGGCACTGAAGCTTTCTTT CAIRTPGGTEAFF
TRBJ2-7 . . TRBV11-2 TGTGCCAGCAGCTTCGAAGGGGGCTACGAGCAGTACTTC CASSFEGGYEQYF
TRBJ1-1 . . TRBV6-5 TGTGCCAGCAGCCCCTTGAGTCAGTTGAACACTGAAGCTTTCTTT CASSPLSQLNTEAFF
TRBJ1-5 . . TRBV27 TGTGCCAGCAGTTTATTTTGGAAGGTAGATCAAAATCAGCCCCAGCATTTT CASSLFWKVDQNQPQHF
TRBJ2-1 . once TRBV27 TGTGCCAGCAGTCCTGAAGGGGCCCTATACAATGAGCAGTTCTTC CASSPEGALYNEQFF
TRBJ2-7 . . TRBV7-6 TGTGCCAGCAGCTTAGACAACTACGAGCAGTACTTC CASSLDNYEQYF
TRBJ1-5 . . TRBV30 TGTGCCTGGAGCCAGGGCAATCAGCCCCAGCATTTT CAWSQGNQPQHF
TRBJ2-7 . few TRBV7-2 TGTGCCAGCAGCTTCTCCTACGAGCAGTACTTC CASSFSYEQYF
TRBJ1-1 . . TRBV4-3 TGCGCCAGCAGCCGAACTCAGACAGGGAACACTGAAGCTTTCTTT CASSRTQTGNTEAFF
TRBJ1-1 . . TRBV29-1 TGCAGCGCTACGGGGAAGGACGGAGGCTACACTGAAGCTTTCTTT CSATGKDGGYTEAFF
TRBJ2-3 . . TRBV28 TGTGCCAGCAGTAGTTTTCGGTGGAAGTCCCTCACAGATACGCAGTATTTT CASSSFRWKSLTDTQYF
TRBJ2-3 . . TRBV28 TGTGCCAGCAGCCTCGAGCGGAGTCTGGATACGCAGTATTTT CASSLERSLDTQYF
TRBJ2-5 . once TRBV6-1 TGTGCCAGCAGTGTCACGTCCGGGACCAACGGGGAGACCCAGTACTTC CASSVTSGTNGETQYF
TRBJ1-2 . . TRBV27 TGTGCCAGCAGTTTTCAGGGCTTCTATGGCTACACCTTC CASSFQGFYGYTF
TRBJ2-1 . . TRBV7-6 TGTGCCAGCAGCTTAGCGGGGAGGGGGACTTTACCCTACAATGAGCAGTTCTTC CASSLAGRGTLPYNEQFF
TRBJ2-1 . . TRBV5-4 TGTGCCAGCAGCCAAATCCCTAGCGTATCCTACAATGAGCAGTTCTTC CASSQIPSVSYNEQFF
TRBJ1-2 . . TRBV10-3 TGTGCCATCAGTGAGTCTTCAGGGGACTATGGCTACACCTTC CAISESSGDYGYTF
TRBJ2-7 . . TRBV27 TGTGCCAGCAGTTTGCAGGGGCCCCTTATCGAGCAGTACTTC CASSLQGPLIEQYF
TRBJ1-1 . . TRBV9 TGTGCCAGCAGTACCTTGGGATTGCCATCGTTT CASSTLGLPSF
TRBJ2-2 . . TRBV30 TGTGCCTGGACCTCTAGGCGGGAGCTGTTTTTT CAWTSRRELFF
TRBJ2-5 . once TRBV9 TGTGCCAGCAGCGTAGGTGGGGGGCTAGGGGAGACCCAGTACTTC CASSVGGGLGETQYF
TRBJ2-1 . . TRBV29-1 TGCAGCGTTCGAACTGACGGAGGGATATTTGCCTACAATGAGCAGTTCTTC CSVRTDGGIFAYNEQFF
TRBJ1-4 . medium-sized TRBV6-5 TGTGCCAGCAGGAAGGGGACTCAACTGTTTTTT CASRKGTQLFF
TRBJ1-1 . once TRBV5-4 TGTGCCAGCAGCCTATTAGGCACTGAAGCTTTCTTT CASSLLGTEAFF
TRBJ2-7 TRBD1 . TRBV6-5 TGTGCCAGCAGTTACTCATCACAGGGGCTACCGATCGAGCAGTACTTC CASSYSSQGLPIEQYF
TRBJ2-7 TRBD1 . TRBV27 TGTGCCAGCAGTTCGTACAGGGGTTCCTACGAGCAGTACTTC CASSSYRGSYEQYF
TRBJ1-2 . . TRBV7-9 TGTGCCAGCAACCCCGCCGTGGGATATGGCTACACCTTC CASNPAVGYGYTF
TRBJ2-7 . . TRBV28 TGTGCCAGCAGCACAGACACCGAAAACTACGAGCAGTACTTC CASSTDTENYEQYF
TRBJ2-7 . . TRBV5-4 TGTGCCAGCAGCCTGGATATTATAAGCGGAAGGGGATCCGAGCAGTACTTC CASSLDIISGRGSEQYF
TRBJ2-7 . . TRBV27 TGTGCCAGCAGTTTAAGTGGAGCCTACGAGCAGTACTTC CASSLSGAYEQYF
TRBJ2-3 . . TRBV29-1 TGCAGCGTGACCTGGGAAGGGGTGATAGATACGCAGTATTTT CSVTWEGVIDTQYF
TRBJ2-7 TRBD1 . TRBV27 TGTGCCAGCAGTGCACCGGGACAGGGAGTTTCGGAGCAGTACTTC CASSAPGQGVSEQYF